This entry lists 11 T cell receptor beta chains sequenced from one sample in a study of cytomegalovirus exposure and HLA in healthy donors. The PCR was carried out with 60 Vbeta primers and 13 Jbeta primers. Sequenced by immunoSEQ multiplex PCR; TCRdb stores in-frame clones only, minus some. The data show 200,000 or so clones, about four fifths seen once. Material: PBMCs. Receptor source: a male donor in good health and CMV-seropositive.

V usage is TRBV6-1 and J usage is TRBJ1-1; D is unresolved. V lost 6 bases and J lost 0, with 5 bases in between. The germline gives CDR1 MNHNS, CDR2 SASEGT. The CDR3 consists of 12 residues. CDR3 sequence (DNA): TGTGCCAGCAGGGGCATGAACACTGAAGCTTTCTTT. Translated: CASRGMNTEAFF.

The rearrangement uses TRBV2 and TRBJ1-5; TRBD1 aligns across 8 bases. CDR1 SNHLY and CDR2 FYNNEI come from the germline V gene. The V segment lost 6 bases and the J segment 1 base; nucleotides outside the gene matches: 5. The CDR3 extends over 15 amino acids. The DNA of the CDR3 is TGTGCCAGCAGACCAGGGACAGGAAGCAATCAGCCCCAGCATTTT. It yields the protein CASRPGTGSNQPQHF.

The chain links TRBV25-1 to TRBJ2-3, with 11 bases identical to TRBD2. This CDR3 is 15 amino acids long. Germline-derived CDR1 and CDR2 are MGHDK and SYGVNS. V trimming: 2 bases; J trimming: 4 bases; junction bases outside the gene matches: 2. The CDR3 region is CASSETSGSADTQYF. The CDR3 region has the DNA TGTGCCAGCAGTGAAACTAGCGGGAGCGCAGATACGCAGTATTTT.

This clone has more than one count but fewer than ten. The chain combines TRBV7-2 with TRBJ1-2; TRBD1 matches at 9 bases. CDR3 length: 15 residues. Germline CDR1 is SGHTA and CDR2 is FQGNSA. J lost 8 bases, V lost 5 bases, and 12 bases had no gene match. The CDR3 DNA sequence: TGTGCCAGCAGCATCGCTACAGGGGGCGCAGGCGGCTACACCTTC. Translated, it gives CASSIATGGAGGYTF.

The chain uses TRBV7-3 and TRBJ2-7; D ambiguous. Germline-derived CDR1 and CDR2 are SGHTA and FQGTGA. The CDR3 covers 16 residues. The ends were cut back, 0 bases at V and 0 bases at J, with 12 bases in the middle. Here the CDR3 reads CASSLTLTESSYEQYF. CDR3 nucleotides: TGTGCCAGCAGCTTAACGTTAACAGAGAGCTCCTACGAGCAGTACTTC.

As for this clone: Sequence at one end of the junction differs from germline and may be a read error. The chain joins TRBV7-9 to TRBJ2-1; TRBD2 agrees at 8 bases. Germline V CDR1 and CDR2: SEHNR, FQNEAQ (reference sequence). The CDR3 length is 16 residues. CDR3 DNA sequence: TGTTCCAGCAGCGAACTAGCGGCTCTCTCCTACAATGAGCAGTTCTTC. It yields the protein CSSSELAALSYNEQFF.

This chain connects TRBV7-3 to TRBJ2-5; D gene ambiguous. The V end lost 5 bases, the J end lost 1 base, and 8 bases lay between the germline ends. The CDR3 is 13 amino acids. Germline V CDR1 and CDR2: SGHTA, FQGTGA. In DNA, the CDR3 is TGTGCCAGCAGCAGCTCGCCCCAAGAGACCCAGTACTTC. Translation gives CASSSSPQETQYF.

Of note for this clone: An end of the junction differs from the germline gene, which may be a read error. The chain joins TRBV7-9 to TRBJ1-1, with 7 nucleotides matching TRBD1. Per the germline V gene, CDR1 is SEHNR and CDR2 is FQNEAQ (reference sequence). CDR3 size: 14 residues. CDR3 sequence reads: CSSSLEIGGSEAFF. The CDR3 DNA reads as TGTTCCAGCAGCTTAGAGATAGGGGGCTCTGAAGCTTTCTTT.

V usage is TRBV5-4 and J usage is TRBJ2-4; possible D gene TRBD1, 7 bases. Trimming took 4 bases from V and 10 from J, leaving 12 bases between them. The CDR3 has 12 residues. CDR1 is SGHNT, CDR2 YYREEE, per germline (reference sequence). CDR3 nucleotides: TGTGCCAGCAGCCCGCGGGGACAGATTCAGTACTTC. Encoded protein: CASSPRGQIQYF.

The chain carries TRBV18 and TRBJ2-5; D perhaps matches TRBD1 (5 bases). The CDR3 extends over 13 amino acids. V lost 3 bases and J 4 bases, leaving 9 bases between the germline ends. Germline V CDR1 and CDR2: KGHSH, LQKENI. The CDR3 sequence is CASSPDTPETQYF. The CDR3 DNA reads TGTGCCAGCTCACCGGACACCCCAGAGACCCAGTACTTC.

This clone was counted only a few times. The V call is TRBV19, the J call TRBJ1-1, with D perhaps TRBD1 (5 bases). The CDR3 is 14 amino acids. Germline CDR1 LNHDA, CDR2 SQIVND (reference sequence). V shed 1 base and J shed 1 base, with 7 bases lying between them. This CDR3 reads CASSIGRANTEAFF. The CDR3 nucleotides are TGTGCCAGTAGTATAGGCAGGGCGAACACTGAAGCTTTCTTT.